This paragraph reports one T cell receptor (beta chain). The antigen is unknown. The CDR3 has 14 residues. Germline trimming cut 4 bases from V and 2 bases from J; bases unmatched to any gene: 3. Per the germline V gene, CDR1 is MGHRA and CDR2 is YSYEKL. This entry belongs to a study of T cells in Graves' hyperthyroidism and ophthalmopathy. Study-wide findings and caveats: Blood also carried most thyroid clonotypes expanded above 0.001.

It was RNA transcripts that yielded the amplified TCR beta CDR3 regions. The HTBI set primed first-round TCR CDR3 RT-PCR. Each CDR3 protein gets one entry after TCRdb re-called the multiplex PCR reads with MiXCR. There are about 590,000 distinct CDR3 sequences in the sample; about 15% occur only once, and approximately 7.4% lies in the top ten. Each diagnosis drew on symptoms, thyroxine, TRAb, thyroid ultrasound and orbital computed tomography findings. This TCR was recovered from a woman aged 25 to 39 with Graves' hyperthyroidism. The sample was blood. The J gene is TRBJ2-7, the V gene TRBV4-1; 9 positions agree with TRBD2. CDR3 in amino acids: CASSRTSEPYEQYF. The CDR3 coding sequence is TGCGCCAGCAGCCGGACTAGCGAACCCTACGAGCAGTACTTC.